The rows below give T cell receptor beta chains drawn from one sample of a study of blood T cell repertoires in COVID-19. Sequencing was performed with immunoSEQ multiplex PCR; in TCRdb, only in-frame clones are kept and a portion is missing. The table has about 380,000 clones, about 88% seen once. Material for sequencing was PBMCs or T cells enriched from blood (not recorded which). The source is a woman aged 18-35 years who had recovered from COVID-19. Both conserved end residues are part of each CDR3. Only part of the rows carry a size: once, few, many, or a class if the clone is expanded.

abundance | v_gene | CDR3aa
. | TRBV28 | CATKKLGGYYEQYF
. | TRBV6-2/TRBV6-3 | CASSYRRVDTQYF
. | TRBV19 | CASSSSGAPDYEQYF
. | TRBV28 | CASSWRDDYEQYF
. | TRBV10-3 | CAISESPGTGYQETQYF
. | TRBV4-3 | CASSQVGGLYNEQFF
. | TRBV7-8 | CASSRDRVAEKLFF
. | TRBV9 | CASSRGQGETQYF
. | TRBV6-5 | CASSQGQLGGYTF
. | TRBV28 | CASSSGGNEQFF
. | TRBV5-1 | CASSFRDSSSGANVLTF
. | TRBV5-5 | CASSLVGAGSGANVLTF
few | TRBV2 | CASSFDSPSAYEQYF
once | TRBV30 | CASKPRTEAFF
. | TRBV10-3 | CAITGDRTNYGYTF
. | TRBV5-1 | CASSLEGEEETQYF
. | TRBV7-2 | CASSLRTAKEEQYF
. | TRBV11-2 | CASSGSTAGNSPLHF
. | TRBV3-1/TRBV3-2 | CASSQAAASASSYNEQFF
. | TRBV5-1 | CASSLLSTGAGNTIYF
few | TRBV12-3/TRBV12-4 | CASSRGLSEQYF
. | TRBV7-2 | CASSIDRGQLEKLFF
. | TRBV6-5 | CASTGLAGRTGELFF
. | TRBV7-3 | CASSFDRGGYNEQFF
. | TRBV30 | CAWSVKDKQFF
. | TRBV9 | CASSVAGRVGSPLHF
. | TRBV6-2/TRBV6-3 | CASSYAPEGTGQPQHF
. | TRBV7-3 | CASSLTSGVTGELFF
. | TRBV5-4 | CASSGNLAVRTDTQYF
. | TRBV7-8 | CASRQGARSYGYTF
. | TRBV19 | CASSIAGQTFPSGNTIYF